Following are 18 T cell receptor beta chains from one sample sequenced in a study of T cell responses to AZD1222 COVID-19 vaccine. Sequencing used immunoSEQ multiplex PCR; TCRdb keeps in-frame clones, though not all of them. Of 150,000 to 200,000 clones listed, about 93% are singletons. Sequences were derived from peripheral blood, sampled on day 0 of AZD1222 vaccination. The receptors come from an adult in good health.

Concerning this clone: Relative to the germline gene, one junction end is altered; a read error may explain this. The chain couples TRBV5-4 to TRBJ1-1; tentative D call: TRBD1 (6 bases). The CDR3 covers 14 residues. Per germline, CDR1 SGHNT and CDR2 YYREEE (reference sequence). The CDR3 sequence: CASSLDRLNTEAFF. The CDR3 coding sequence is TGTGCCAGCAGTTTGGACAGATTGAACACTGAAGCTTTCTTT.

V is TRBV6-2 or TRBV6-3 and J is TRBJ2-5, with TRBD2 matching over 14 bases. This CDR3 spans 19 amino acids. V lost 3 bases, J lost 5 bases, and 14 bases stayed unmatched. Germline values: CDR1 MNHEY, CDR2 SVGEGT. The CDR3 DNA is TGTGCCAGCAGTTATCCCCCACCGGGACTAGCGGGAGACGAGGAGACCCAGTACTTC. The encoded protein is CASSYPPPGLAGDEETQYF.

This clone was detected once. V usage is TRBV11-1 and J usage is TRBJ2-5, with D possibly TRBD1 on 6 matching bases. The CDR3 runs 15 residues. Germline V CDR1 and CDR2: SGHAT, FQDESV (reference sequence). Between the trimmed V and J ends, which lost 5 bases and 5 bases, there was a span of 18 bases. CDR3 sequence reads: CASSPREGQGETQYF. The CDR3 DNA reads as TGTGCCAGCAGCCCGCGTGAGGGGCAGGGGGAGACCCAGTACTTC.

Here the CDR3 reads CASSLAALTRKGYTF. CDR3 DNA sequence: TGTGCCAGCAGCTTGGCCGCTTTAACTCGAAAGGGCTACACCTTC. V and J are TRBV5-6 and TRBJ1-2; unclear D gene. This CDR3 contains 15 residues. V lost 0 bases and J lost 8, with 17 bases in between. Germline V gene data show CDR1 as SGHDT and CDR2 as YYEEEE.

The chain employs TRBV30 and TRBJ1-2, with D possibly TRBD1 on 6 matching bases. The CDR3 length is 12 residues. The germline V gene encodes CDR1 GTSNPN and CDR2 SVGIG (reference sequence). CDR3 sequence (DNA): TGTGCGTCGAGATCGGGGGCCTATGGCTACACCTTC. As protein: CASRSGAYGYTF. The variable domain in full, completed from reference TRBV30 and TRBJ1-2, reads SQTIHQWPATLVQPVGSPLSLECTVEGTSNPNLYWYRQAAGRGLQLLFYSVGIGQISSEVPQNLSASRPQDRQFILSSKKLLLSDSGFYLCASRSGAYGYTFGSGTRLTVV.

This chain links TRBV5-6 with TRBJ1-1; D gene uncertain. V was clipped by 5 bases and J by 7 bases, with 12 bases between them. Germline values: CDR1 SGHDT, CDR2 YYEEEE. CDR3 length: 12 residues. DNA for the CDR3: TGTGCCAGCAGTATGGGTCTAGGTGAAGCTTTCTTT. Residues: CASSMGLGEAFF.

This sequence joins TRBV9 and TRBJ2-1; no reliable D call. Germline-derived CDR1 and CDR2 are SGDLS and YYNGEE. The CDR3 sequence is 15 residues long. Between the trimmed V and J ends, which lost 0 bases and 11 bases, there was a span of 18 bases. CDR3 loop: CASSVDASPHDQQFF. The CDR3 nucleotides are TGTGCCAGCAGCGTAGATGCTTCCCCCCACGATCAGCAGTTCTTC.

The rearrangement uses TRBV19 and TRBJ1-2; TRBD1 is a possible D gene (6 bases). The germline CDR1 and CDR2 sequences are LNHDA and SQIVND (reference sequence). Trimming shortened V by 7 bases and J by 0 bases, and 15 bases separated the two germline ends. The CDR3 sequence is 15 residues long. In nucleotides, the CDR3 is TGTGCCAGTACCTGGCGAAGGGGGACTAACTATGGCTACACCTTC. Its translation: CASTWRRGTNYGYTF.

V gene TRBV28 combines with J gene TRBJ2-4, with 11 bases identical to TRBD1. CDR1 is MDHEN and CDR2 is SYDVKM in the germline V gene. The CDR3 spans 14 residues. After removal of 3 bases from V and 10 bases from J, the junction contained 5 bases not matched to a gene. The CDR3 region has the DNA TGTGCCAGCAGTTTGGACCGGGACAGGGGGATTCAGTACTTC. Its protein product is CASSLDRDRGIQYF.

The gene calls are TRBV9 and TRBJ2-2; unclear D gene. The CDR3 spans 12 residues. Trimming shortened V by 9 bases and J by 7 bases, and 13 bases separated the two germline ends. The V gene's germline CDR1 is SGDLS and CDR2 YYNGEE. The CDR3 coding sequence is TGTGCCACCGGTTTTTCCGGCGGGGAGCTGTTTTTT. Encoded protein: CATGFSGGELFF.

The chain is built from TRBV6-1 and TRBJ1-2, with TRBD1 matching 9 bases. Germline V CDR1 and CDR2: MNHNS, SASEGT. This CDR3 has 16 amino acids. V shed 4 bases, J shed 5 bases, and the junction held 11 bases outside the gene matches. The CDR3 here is CASSGQPGQGGYGYTF. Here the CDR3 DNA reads TGTGCCAGCAGTGGCCAGCCGGGACAGGGAGGGTATGGCTACACCTTC.

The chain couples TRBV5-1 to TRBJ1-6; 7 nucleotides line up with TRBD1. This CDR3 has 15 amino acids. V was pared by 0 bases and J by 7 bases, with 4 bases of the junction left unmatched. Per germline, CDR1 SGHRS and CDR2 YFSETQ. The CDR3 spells CASSLGQGGNSPLHF. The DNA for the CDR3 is TGCGCCAGCAGCTTGGGACAGGGCGGAAATTCACCCCTCCACTTT. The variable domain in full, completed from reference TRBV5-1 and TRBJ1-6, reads KAGVTQTPRYLIKTRGQQVTLSCSPISGHRSVSWYQQTPGQGLQFLFEYFSETQRNKGNFPGRFSGRQFSNSRSEMNVSTLELGDSALYLCASSLGQGGNSPLHFGNGTRLTVT.

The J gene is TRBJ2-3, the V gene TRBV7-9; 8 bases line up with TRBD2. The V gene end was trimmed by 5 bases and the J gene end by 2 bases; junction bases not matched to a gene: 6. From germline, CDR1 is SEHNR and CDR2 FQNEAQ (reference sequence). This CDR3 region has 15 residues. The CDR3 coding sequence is TGTGCCAGCAGCCCCGGACTAGCCTTCACAGATACGCAGTATTTT. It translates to CASSPGLAFTDTQYF.

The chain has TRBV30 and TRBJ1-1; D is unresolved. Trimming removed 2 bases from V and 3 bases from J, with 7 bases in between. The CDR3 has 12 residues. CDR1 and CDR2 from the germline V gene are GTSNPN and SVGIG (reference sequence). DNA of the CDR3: TGTGCCTGGAGTAGGGCAGACACTGAAGCTTTCTTT. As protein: CAWSRADTEAFF. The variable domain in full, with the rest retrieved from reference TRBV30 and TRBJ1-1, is SQTIHQWPATLVQPVGSPLSLECTVEGTSNPNLYWYRQAAGRGLQLLFYSVGIGQISSEVPQNLSASRPQDRQFILSSKKLLLSDSGFYLCAWSRADTEAFFGQGTRLTVV.

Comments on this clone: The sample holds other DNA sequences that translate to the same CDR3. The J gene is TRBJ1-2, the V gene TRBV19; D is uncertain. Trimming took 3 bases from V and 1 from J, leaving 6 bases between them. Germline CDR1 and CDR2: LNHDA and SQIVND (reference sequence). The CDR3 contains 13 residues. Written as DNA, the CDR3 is TGTGCCAGTAGTATCGGCCTTAACTATGGCTACACCTTC. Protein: CASSIGLNYGYTF. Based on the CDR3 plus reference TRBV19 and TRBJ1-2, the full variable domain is DGGITQSPKYLFRKEGQNVTLSCEQNLNHDAMYWYRQDPGQGLRLIYYSQIVNDFQKGDIAEGYSVSREKKESFPLTVTSAQKNPTAFYLCASSIGLNYGYTFGSGTRLTVV.

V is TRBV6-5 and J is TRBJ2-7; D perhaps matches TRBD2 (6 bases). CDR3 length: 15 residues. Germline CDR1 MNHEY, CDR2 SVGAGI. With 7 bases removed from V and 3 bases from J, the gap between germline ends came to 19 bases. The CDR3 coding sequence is TGTGCCAGCACCCCCGCGGCGCGGGGAAGCTACGAGCAGTACTTC. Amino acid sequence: CASTPAARGSYEQYF.

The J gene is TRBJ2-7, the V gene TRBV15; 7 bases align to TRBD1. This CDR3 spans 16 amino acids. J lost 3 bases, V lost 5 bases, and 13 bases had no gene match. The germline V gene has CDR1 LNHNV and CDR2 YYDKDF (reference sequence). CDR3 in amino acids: CATSPSFRGIGYEQYF. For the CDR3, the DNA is TGTGCCACCAGCCCGTCGTTCAGGGGGATTGGCTACGAGCAGTACTTC.

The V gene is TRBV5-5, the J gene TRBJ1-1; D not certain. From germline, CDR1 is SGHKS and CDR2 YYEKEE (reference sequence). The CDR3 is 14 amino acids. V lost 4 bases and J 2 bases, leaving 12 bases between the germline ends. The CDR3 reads CASSDLRSNTEAFF. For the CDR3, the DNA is TGTGCCAGCAGCGATTTGAGAAGCAACACTGAAGCTTTCTTT.